This paragraph reports one T cell receptor beta chain. This sample was included in a study of blood T cells in healthy people across ages. Germline V gene lookup returns CDR1 SGHVS and CDR2 FNYEAQ. The CDR3 spans 17 residues. V was pared by 5 bases and J by 1 base, with 11 bases of the junction left unmatched. Sample-barcoded 5' priming and a J-beta primer mix drove a second PCR of roughly 6 to 12 cycles. TCRdb redid the calling of the 5' RACE reads with MiXCR, one entry per CDR3 protein. The sample lists under 2,000,000 distinct CDR3 sequences, less than 50% occurring once. The gene calls are TRBV7-6 and TRBJ2-3; 8 nucleotides align to TRBD1. The sequence came from a woman between 40 and 50 years old in good health. Source material: blood. This CDR3 is CASSPGTGPARTDTQYF. The CDR3 DNA follows: TGTGCCAGCAGCCCCGGGACAGGTCCCGCCCGCACAGATACGCAGTATTTT.